Sequencing of this T cell receptor (beta chain) was carried out in a study of blood T cell repertoires in COVID-19. Generated by immunoSEQ multiplex PCR, the TCRdb table keeps only in-frame clones and is missing some. The data show 240,000 or so clones, with about 80% seen just once and 2.5% to 4% held by the top ten. Source material: peripheral blood. The sequence was obtained from a woman aged 80 or older with acute or convalescent COVID-19.

The CDR3, as DNA: TGCGCCAGCAGCTTGGCTCGGGACATCGCGAGCACCGGGGAGCTGTTTTTT. It specifies CASSLARDIASTGELFF. The chain employs TRBV5-1 and TRBJ2-2; perhaps TRBD1 as D (6 bases). Deletions cut 0 bases from V and 4 bases from J, with 16 bases between. The germline CDR1 and CDR2 sequences are SGHRS and YFSETQ. The CDR3 covers 17 residues.